This entry describes one TCR beta chain. The primer mix had 60 Vbeta and 13 Jbeta primers. TCRdb's copy holds only in-frame clones and misses some; the assay was immunoSEQ multiplex PCR. The sample contains approximately 90,000 clones, 77% of which appear only once. The data stem from a study of cytomegalovirus exposure and HLA in healthy donors. V was pared by 5 bases and J by 2 bases, with 15 bases between. This CDR3 has 15 amino acids. In germline, CDR1 is MNHNS, CDR2 SASEGT. The sample was PBMCs. The sequence came from a middle-aged woman in good health and CMV-seronegative. V and J are TRBV6-1 and TRBJ2-5, with D perhaps matching TRBD2 (6 bases). CDR3 nucleotides: TGTGCCAGCAGTAACATTCACGGGGGACAAGAGACCCAGTACTTC. It is translated as CASSNIHGGQETQYF.